This paragraph covers one T cell receptor (beta chain) sequence. It is unclear where the CDR3 begins or ends on the DNA, so no DNA is shown, and the CDR3 is as TCRdb lists it. The sample is drawn from a study of blood T cell repertoires in COVID-19. Only in-frame clones appear in the TCRdb table, and some are missing; sequencing was by immunoSEQ multiplex PCR. The table has about 160,000 clones, approximately 80% seen once. Sequences were obtained from peripheral blood. The sequence derives from an elderly woman with active or convalescent COVID-19.

The CDR3: CASNFGVGTKYF. The rearrangement links TRBV12-3 or TRBV12-4 to TRBJ2-7; TRBD1, as called in the table, went unchecked against the DNA. The CDR3 spans 12 residues, counting both ends.